What follows is one T cell receptor (beta chain) and its context. This record belongs to a study of control samples from healthy donors and cancer patients. Germline V gene data show CDR1 as SQVTM and CDR2 as ANQGSEA. The V end lost 5 bases, the J end lost 7 bases, and 12 bases lay between the germline ends. This CDR3 has 11 amino acids. Assay used: immunoSEQ multiplex PCR; TCRdb lists only in-frame clones, some missing. In the table there are 120,000 or so clones, around 90% of which are singletons. Specimen: blood. The chain recombines TRBV29-1 with TRBJ2-7; weak D call: TRBD2 (5 bases). This clonotype was sampled from a man aged 40-49 years in good health. CDR3 in DNA: TGCAGCGTTTCGGACCGAGGGGAGCAGTACTTC. Translation gives CSVSDRGEQYF.